This T cell receptor beta chain was captured by sequencing in a study of blood T cells in healthy people across ages. Study results and limitations: The unsorted PBMCs prevented any conclusive comparison of naive versus antigen-experienced cells.

Worth noting for this clonotype: What it recognizes is unknown.

This CDR3 is 14 amino acids long. Germline CDR1 is SGHNT and CDR2 is YYREEE (reference sequence). V was clipped by 4 bases and J by 8 bases; unmatched bases: 8. For the second PCR, which ran for roughly 7 to 11 cycles, a sample-barcoded 5' primer and a J-beta primer mix were used. No fewer than 3 million CDR3-containing paired-end reads came from each sample. TCRdb recomputed calls from the 5' RACE reads with MiXCR, one row per CDR3 protein. The profile covers about 780,000 distinct CDR3 sequences, with 46% appearing a single time and about a sixth taken by the ten largest. This chain links TRBV5-4 with TRBJ2-1; 8 bases agree with TRBD2. The sequence derives from an elderly man in good health. The sample consisted of blood. The CDR3 is CASSTTGTSYEQFF. As DNA, the CDR3 is TGTGCCAGCAGCACAACCGGGACTAGTTATGAGCAGTTCTTC.